These 17 T cell receptor beta chains were sequenced from one sample in a study of T cell responses to AZD1222 COVID-19 vaccine. Assay used: immunoSEQ multiplex PCR; TCRdb lists only in-frame clones, some missing. This sample has about 120,000 clones, with about 92% found just once. The material was peripheral blood, obtained on day 0 of AZD1222 vaccination. These receptor sequences come from an adult in good health.

This chain uses TRBV9 with TRBJ2-2; no firm D call. V shed 0 bases and J shed 3 bases, with 15 bases lying between them. The germline CDR1 and CDR2 sequences are SGDLS and YYNGEE. The CDR3 has 17 residues. The CDR3 loop is CASSVEFAAGYTGELFF. The DNA for the CDR3 is TGTGCCAGCAGCGTAGAATTCGCGGCAGGCTACACCGGGGAGCTGTTTTTT.

The chain combines TRBV28 with TRBJ2-7; D is unclear. Per germline, CDR1 MDHEN and CDR2 SYDVKM. The V end lost 8 bases, the J end lost 2 bases, and 13 bases lay between the germline ends. There are 13 residues in the CDR3. CDR3 nucleotides: TGTGCCAGCGTCAGTGGGTCTGCCTACGAGCAGTACTTC. The encoded protein is CASVSGSAYEQYF.

The chain joins TRBV15 to TRBJ2-1, with a possible D match to TRBD1 (5 bases). V shed 4 bases and J shed 5 bases, with 18 bases lying between them. The germline V gene has CDR1 LNHNV and CDR2 YYDKDF (reference sequence). This CDR3 comprises 16 residues. The CDR3 region has the DNA TGTGCCACCAGCACCGATGGGGCTACAGAAGACAATGAGCAGTTCTTC. It encodes CATSTDGATEDNEQFF.

In regard to this clone: One end of the junction is discordant with germline, which a read error may explain. V gene TRBV4-1 combines with J gene TRBJ1-2; D not certain. The CDR3 length is 14 residues. The germline V gene encodes CDR1 MGHRA and CDR2 YSYEKL. The CDR3 region is CATSPVMAQYGYTF. The CDR3 bases are TGCGCCACCAGCCCCGTAATGGCCCAATATGGCTACACCTTC.

The rearrangement links TRBV7-8 to TRBJ1-6; perhaps TRBD1 as D (5 bases). V dropped 5 bases and J dropped 5 bases, with 13 bases sitting between them. This CDR3 has 15 amino acids. Per germline, CDR1 SGHVS and CDR2 FQNEAQ. This chain's CDR3 is CASSLDSVHNSPLHF. In nucleotides, the CDR3 is TGTGCCAGCAGCCTCGACAGCGTTCATAATTCACCCCTCCACTTT.

This chain connects TRBV5-4 to TRBJ2-1, with D perhaps matching TRBD2 (6 bases). With 0 bases removed from V and 4 bases from J, the gap between germline ends came to 11 bases. From germline, CDR1 is SGHNT and CDR2 YYREEE (reference sequence). The length of the CDR3 is 15 residues. This CDR3 is CASSLVGSRYNEQFF. CDR3 nucleotides: TGTGCCAGCAGCTTGGTCGGGAGTCGGTACAATGAGCAGTTCTTC.

The chain combines TRBV18 with TRBJ1-5; D ambiguous. V gave up 4 bases and J gave up 1 base, with 14 bases separating them. This CDR3 is 16 amino acids long. CDR1 and CDR2 from the germline V gene are KGHSH and LQKENI. The CDR3, as DNA: TGTGCCAGCTCACTCAGTCGGGTGAGGAGCAATCAGCCCCAGCATTTT. Translating it yields CASSLSRVRSNQPQHF.

This chain joins TRBV25-1 and TRBJ1-6; no clear D. V was pared by 1 base and J by 0 bases, with 4 bases between. Germline V gene sequence: CDR1 MGHDK, CDR2 SYGVNS. This CDR3 has 15 residues. The CDR3, as DNA: TGTGCCAGCAGTGAATTCAGCTCCTATAATTCACCCCTCCACTTT. Its protein product is CASSEFSSYNSPLHF. Combining the CDR3 with reference TRBV25-1 and TRBJ1-6 gives the whole variable domain EADIYQTPRYLVIGTGKKITLECSQTMGHDKMYWYQQDPGMELHLIHYSYGVNSTEKGDLSSESTVSRIRTEHFPLTLESARPSHTSQYLCASSEFSSYNSPLHFGNGTRLTVT.

J is TRBJ1-2 and V is TRBV6-1; D is ambiguous. The CDR3 length is 14 residues. CDR1 is MNHNS, CDR2 SASEGT, per germline. The germline V and J ends were trimmed by 1 base and 6 bases, with 12 bases remaining between them. The CDR3 DNA sequence: TGTGCCAGCAGTGAAGACACGACGAGGCATGGCTACACCTTC. This translates into CASSEDTTRHGYTF.

J is TRBJ2-1 and V is TRBV20-1, with 7 bases that match TRBD2. V was pared by 3 bases and J by 6 bases, with 14 bases of the junction left unmatched. The germline CDR1 and CDR2 sequences are DFQATT and SNEGSKA (reference sequence). The CDR3 sequence is 16 residues long. CDR3 in amino acids: CSASSRGRASSNEQFF. Here the CDR3 DNA reads TGCAGTGCTAGTTCCCGCGGGAGAGCTTCGTCCAATGAGCAGTTCTTC.

The V gene is TRBV30, the J gene TRBJ1-2, with D perhaps TRBD1 (5 bases). The CDR3 consists of 16 residues. V was pared by 2 bases and J by 1 base, with 17 bases between. Looked up from germline, CDR1 is GTSNPN and CDR2 is SVGIG (reference sequence). The CDR3, as DNA: TGTGCCTGGAGTCGAATTCCAGGGAAAAATAACTATGGCTACACCTTC. Encoded protein: CAWSRIPGKNNYGYTF.

The sample holds one count of this clone. The chain recombines TRBV6-1 with TRBJ2-7; D uncertain. Germline V gene sequence: CDR1 MNHNS, CDR2 SASEGT. This CDR3 region has 13 residues. V lost 2 bases, J lost 2 bases, and 7 bases lay in between. The CDR3 is CASSETVAYEQYF. CDR3 in DNA: TGTGCCAGCAGTGAAACAGTCGCCTACGAGCAGTACTTC.

The chain combines TRBV7-9 with TRBJ1-2, with 8 bases lining up with TRBD1. This CDR3 has 14 amino acids. V shed 5 bases and J 0 bases; nucleotides not matched to a gene: 2. From germline, CDR1 is SEHNR and CDR2 FQNEAQ (reference sequence). DNA for the CDR3: TGTGCCAGCAGCCGGACAGGGTCTAACTATGGCTACACCTTC. The encoded protein is CASSRTGSNYGYTF.

This chain connects TRBV9 to TRBJ1-1, with a weak D call TRBD1 (5 bases). Trimming took off 0 bases at V and 11 bases at J, with 17 bases between the two ends. The germline gives CDR1 SGDLS, CDR2 YYNGEE. This CDR3 comprises 14 residues. Written as DNA, the CDR3 is TGTGCCAGCAGCGTAGCGGGGACCCGGGACCCCGCTTTCTTT. Translating gives CASSVAGTRDPAFF. The full variable domain, completed using reference TRBV9 and TRBJ1-1, is DSGVTQTPKHLITATGQRVTLRCSPRSGDLSVYWYQQSLDQGLQFLIQYYNGEERAKGNILERFSAQQFPDLHSELNLSSLELGDSALYFCASSVAGTRDPAFFGQGTRLTVV.

The rearrangement uses TRBV2 and TRBJ1-2; weak D call: TRBD1 (6 bases). Germline CDR1 is SNHLY and CDR2 is FYNNEI. This CDR3 region has 14 residues. V was cut by 5 bases and J by 8 bases, with 18 bases left in between. As DNA, the CDR3 is TGTGCCAGCAGTCGGGGTGAGGGGGGATTAGGCTACACCTTC. Translated, it gives CASSRGEGGLGYTF.

V and J are TRBV5-1 and TRBJ2-3; D gene unclear. The CDR3 has 13 residues. Germline-derived CDR1 and CDR2 are SGHRS and YFSETQ. V dropped 4 bases and J dropped 0 bases, with 6 bases sitting between them. Written as DNA, the CDR3 is TGCGCCAGCAGCATCACTAGCACAGATACGCAGTATTTT. Translated: CASSITSTDTQYF.

This rearrangement joins TRBV2 to TRBJ1-3; D may be TRBD1 (6 bases). The CDR3 sequence is 15 residues long. The V and J ends lost 4 bases and 4 bases respectively, with 14 bases between them. CDR1 SNHLY and CDR2 FYNNEI come from the germline V gene. The CDR3 loop reads CASSAQQGSGNTIYF. CDR3 DNA: TGTGCCAGCAGTGCGCAGCAGGGGTCAGGAAACACCATATATTTT.